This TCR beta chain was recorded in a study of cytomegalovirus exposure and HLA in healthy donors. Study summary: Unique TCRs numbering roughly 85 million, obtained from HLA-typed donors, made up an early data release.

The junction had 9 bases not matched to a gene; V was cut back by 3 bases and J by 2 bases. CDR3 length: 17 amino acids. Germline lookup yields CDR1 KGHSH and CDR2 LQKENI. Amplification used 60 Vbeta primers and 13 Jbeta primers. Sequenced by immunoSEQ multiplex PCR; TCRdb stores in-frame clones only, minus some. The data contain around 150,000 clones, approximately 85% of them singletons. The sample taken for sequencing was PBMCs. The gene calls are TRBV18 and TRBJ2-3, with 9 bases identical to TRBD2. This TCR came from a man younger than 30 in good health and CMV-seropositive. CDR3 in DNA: TGTGCCAGCTCACCGTTGATAGCGGGGGTCTCCACAGATACGCAGTATTTT. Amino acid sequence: CASSPLIAGVSTDTQYF.